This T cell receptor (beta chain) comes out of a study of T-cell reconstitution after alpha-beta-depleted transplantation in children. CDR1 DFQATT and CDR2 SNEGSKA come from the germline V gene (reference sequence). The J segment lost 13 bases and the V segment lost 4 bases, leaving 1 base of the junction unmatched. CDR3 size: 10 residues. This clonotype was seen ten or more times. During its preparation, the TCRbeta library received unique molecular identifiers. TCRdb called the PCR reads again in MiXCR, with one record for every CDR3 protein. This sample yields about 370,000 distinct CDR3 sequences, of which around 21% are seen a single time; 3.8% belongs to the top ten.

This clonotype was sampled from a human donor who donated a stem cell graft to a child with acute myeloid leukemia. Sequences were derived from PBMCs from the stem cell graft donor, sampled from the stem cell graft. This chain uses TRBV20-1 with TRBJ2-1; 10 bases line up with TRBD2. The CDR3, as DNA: TGCAGTGCTAAGCGGGAGGGCCAGTTCTTC. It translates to CSAKREGQFF.